These 24 T cell receptor beta chains came from one sample sequenced in a study of T-cell memory formation after mild COVID-19. TCRdb ran MiXCR on the 5' RACE reads and lists one entry per CDR3 protein. The repertoire consists of under 35,000 distinct CDR3 sequences, with more than 15% occurring once and the leading ten covering about 1.4%. Sequenced sample: PBMCs or a T cell subset sorted from them (not recorded which). These receptor sequences come from an adult who had mild COVID-19 (a few samples of this study predate the infection). Cell type and time point are not known.

The table lists this clonotype with many counts. The V gene is TRBV4-3, the J gene TRBJ2-1; 7 bases line up with TRBD1. V dropped 1 base and J dropped 4; count of bases not matched to a gene: 7. The CDR3 runs 16 residues. CDR1 and CDR2 (germline): LGHNA, YSLEER. The CDR3 sequence is CASSQAAGTVYNEQFF. The CDR3, as DNA: TGCGCCAGCAGCCAAGCCGCCGGGACAGTTTACAATGAGCAGTTCTTC.

This clonotype showed up many times. The chain couples TRBV4-2 to TRBJ2-1; 12 positions match TRBD2. This CDR3 has 17 amino acids. V dropped 4 bases and J dropped 7; count of bases not matched to a gene: 11. The germline V gene has CDR1 LGHNA and CDR2 YNFKEQ. For the CDR3, the DNA is TGTGCCAGCAGCCCCATTCAGCTAGCGGGAGGGCAAAATGAGCAGTTCTTC. It codes for CASSPIQLAGGQNEQFF.

This clonotype was recorded at least ten times. This chain connects TRBV12-3 or TRBV12-4 to TRBJ2-3; D could derive from TRBD1 or TRBD2 (6 bases each). This CDR3 has 14 amino acids. The germline V and J ends were trimmed by 6 bases and 0 bases, with 10 bases remaining between them. The CDR3 DNA reads as TGTGCCAGCAGGCGGGACACAAGCACAGATACGCAGTATTTT. Its translation: CASRRDTSTDTQYF.

Ten or more counts support this clonotype. V gene TRBV7-8 combines with J gene TRBJ2-7, with D unresolved. The CDR3 is made up of 13 amino acids. Trimming took off 6 bases at V and 0 bases at J, with 9 bases between the two ends. The germline V gene encodes CDR1 SGHVS and CDR2 FQNEAQ. The CDR3 sequence is CASRSFDSYEQYF. The CDR3 coding sequence is TGTGCCAGCAGGTCTTTTGACTCCTACGAGCAGTACTTC. The full variable domain, its missing parts supplied by reference TRBV7-8 and TRBJ2-7, is GAGVSQSPRYKVAKRGQDVALRCDPISGHVSLFWYQQALGQGPEFLTYFQNEAQLDKSGLPSDRFFAERPEGSVSTLKIQRTQQEDSAVYLCASRSFDSYEQYFGPGTRLTVT.

This clonotype was detected ten times or more. The V call is TRBV5-1, the J call TRBJ1-2; D possibly corresponds to TRBD1 (5 bases). The CDR3 is 14 amino acids. Germline loops: CDR1 SGHRS, CDR2 YFSETQ. Deletions cut 2 bases from V and 4 bases from J, with 12 bases between. CDR3 coding DNA: TGCGCCAGCAGCTTTGCCCGGGGACCCTATGGCTACACCTTC. Residues: CASSFARGPYGYTF.

This clonotype showed up many times. The V call is TRBV5-1, the J call TRBJ1-1; TRBD1 agrees at 7 bases. Germline V gene sequence: CDR1 SGHRS, CDR2 YFSETQ. With 3 bases clipped from V and 1 base from J, the junction kept 6 bases outside the gene matches. The CDR3 contains 15 residues. CDR3 region: CASSSGTVKNTEAFF. The CDR3 nucleotides are TGCGCCAGCAGCTCCGGGACAGTTAAGAACACTGAAGCTTTCTTT.

This clonotype was observed a single time. The chain is built from TRBV2 and TRBJ2-3; no clear D. The CDR3 loop spans 15 amino acids. Trimming left V 4 bases short and J 3 bases short, with 14 bases between. Germline-derived CDR1 and CDR2 are SNHLY and FYNNEI. The CDR3 DNA reads as TGTGCCAGCAGTGGAGGTTTGGCTCCGACAGATACGCAGTATTTT. It encodes CASSGGLAPTDTQYF.

The sample holds many counts of this clonotype. V is TRBV7-3 and J is TRBJ1-1; the match to TRBD1 covers 9 bases. CDR1 is SGHTA, CDR2 FQGTGA, per germline. V dropped 4 bases and J dropped 3; count of bases not matched to a gene: 3. The CDR3 has 14 residues. The CDR3 coding sequence is TGTGCCAGCAGCTCCCGACAGGGGGACACTGAAGCTTTCTTT. This sequence encodes CASSSRQGDTEAFF.

This sequence joins TRBV30 and TRBJ1-1; D uncertain. Germline V gene sequence: CDR1 GTSNPN, CDR2 SVGIG (reference sequence). This CDR3 comprises 13 residues. V dropped 3 bases and J dropped 0 bases, with 8 bases sitting between them. The CDR3 reads CAWSPSLNTEAFF. CDR3 nucleotides: TGTGCCTGGAGCCCCTCCTTGAACACTGAAGCTTTCTTT.

The chain joins TRBV12-3 or TRBV12-4 to TRBJ1-1, with TRBD1 identical over 7 bases. Losses at the gene ends were 7 bases for V and 10 bases for J; bases not matched to a gene: 6. The length of the CDR3 is 11 residues. The CDR3 DNA sequence: TGTGCCAGCACCCAGGGGGTGGGAGCTTTCTTT. Translating gives CASTQGVGAFF.

In its sample, this clonotype was seen many times. The chain carries TRBV4-3 and TRBJ2-1; no reliable D call. V was shortened by 0 bases and J by 3 bases, with 6 bases between the two germline ends. CDR1 and CDR2 from the germline V gene are LGHNA and YSLEER. The CDR3 is made up of 14 amino acids. CDR3 in DNA: TGCGCCAGCAGCCAAGATTTCATCTACAATGAGCAGTTCTTC. It specifies CASSQDFIYNEQFF.

This clonotype was counted at least ten times. The rearrangement links TRBV19 to TRBJ1-1; 12 nucleotides line up with TRBD1. Germline V lookup: CDR1 LNHDA, CDR2 SQIVND (reference sequence). The V segment lost 7 bases and the J segment 5 bases; nucleotides outside the gene matches: 8. The CDR3 runs to 15 residues. The CDR3 nucleotides read TGTGCCAGTAACCCCCGGGACAGGGGGCCTACTGAAGCTTTCTTT. It encodes CASNPRDRGPTEAFF.

This clonotype was counted a few times. The chain links TRBV5-8 to TRBJ1-2; 7 positions agree with TRBD1. Unmatched junction bases numbered 8, after V lost 0 bases and J lost 3 bases. There are 16 residues in the CDR3. Per germline, CDR1 SGHTS and CDR2 YDEGEE. CDR3 nucleotide sequence: TGTGCCAGCAGCTTGGGGGACAGCTTTCAAGACTATGGCTACACCTTC. The encoded protein is CASSLGDSFQDYGYTF.

This clonotype has ten or more counts. This chain uses TRBV7-9 with TRBJ2-3, with 11 bases aligning to TRBD2. CDR3 length equals 16 residues. Germline loops: CDR1 SEHNR, CDR2 FQNEAQ (reference sequence). V was clipped by 3 bases and J by 2 bases; unmatched bases: 4. Here the CDR3 DNA reads TGTGCCAGCAGCTTGGGACTAGCGGCCGACACAGATACGCAGTATTTT. Translated, it gives CASSLGLAADTDTQYF.

This clonotype qualifies as medium-sized. The rearrangement uses TRBV7-2 and TRBJ1-6; D possibly corresponds to TRBD1 (6 bases). Germline V gene lookup returns CDR1 SGHTA and CDR2 FQGNSA. V was cut by 1 base and J by 10 bases, with 17 bases left in between. This CDR3 spans 16 amino acids. CDR3 DNA sequence: TGTGCCAGCAGCTTAGGGGGGGGCAGGGGTAACTCACCCCTCCACTTT. The encoded protein is CASSLGGGRGNSPLHF.

Note on this clonotype: A much larger clone lies one base from this, so it may be a read error. The chain couples TRBV12-3 or TRBV12-4 to TRBJ2-4, with TRBD1 as a possible D gene (6 bases). The CDR3 consists of 16 residues. CDR3 protein: CDSSFGGHLAKNIQYF. The DNA of the CDR3 is TGTGACAGCAGTTTTGGGGGACATCTAGCCAAAAACATTCAGTACTTC.

This clonotype was recorded at least ten times. The chain recombines TRBV4-1 with TRBJ1-6; D ambiguous. V lost 3 bases and J lost 3, with 9 bases in between. There are 15 residues in the CDR3. Per the germline V gene, CDR1 is MGHRA and CDR2 is YSYEKL. DNA of the CDR3: TGCGCCAGCAGCCAGGAGCATGGCTATAATTCACCCCTCCACTTT. Protein sequence: CASSQEHGYNSPLHF.

This rearrangement joins TRBV11-3 to TRBJ2-5; D might be TRBD2 (7 bases). Between the trimmed V and J ends, which lost 2 bases and 2 bases, there was a span of 12 bases. The CDR3 is 15 amino acids. The germline V gene has CDR1 SGHNT and CDR2 YENEEA. CDR3 residues: CASSLKGGTQETQYF. CDR3 bases: TGTGCCAGCAGCTTAAAGGGAGGGACACAAGAGACCCAGTACTTC.

This chain uses TRBV12-3 or TRBV12-4 with TRBJ1-1; weak D call: TRBD1 (5 bases). V lost 6 bases and J 4 bases, leaving 15 bases between the germline ends. CDR3 size: 14 residues. CDR3 sequence: CASSPGDYFTEAFF. The CDR3 DNA sequence: TGTGCCAGCAGCCCCGGGGACTATTTCACTGAAGCTTTCTTT.

In its sample, this clonotype was seen once. V gene TRBV4-3 combines with J gene TRBJ2-5; D call uncertain. CDR3 length: 15 amino acids. Trimming shortened V by 1 base and J by 4 bases, and 13 bases separated the two germline ends. CDR1 is LGHNA and CDR2 is YSLEER in the germline V gene. In DNA, the CDR3 is TGCGCCAGCAGCCAAGTCAAGGCAGCAACAGAGACCCAGTACTTC. It yields the protein CASSQVKAATETQYF.

The CDR3: CASGDRGYGYTF. The CDR3 nucleotides read TGCGCCAGCGGGGACAGGGGCTATGGCTACACCTTC. V and J are TRBV4-1 and TRBJ1-2; 10 nucleotides match TRBD1. The CDR3 extends over 12 amino acids. Looked up from germline, CDR1 is MGHRA and CDR2 is YSYEKL. Trimming cost V 8 bases and J 4 bases; bases outside gene matches: 1.

This clonotype was counted at least ten times. The gene calls are TRBV6-5 and TRBJ2-7; D perhaps matches TRBD1 (5 bases). Trimming took 8 bases from V and 2 from J, leaving 16 bases between them. CDR3 length: 14 amino acids. Looked up from germline, CDR1 is MNHEY and CDR2 is SVGAGI. The chain's CDR3 is CASRRQTGPYEQYF. Written as DNA, the CDR3 is TGTGCCAGCCGCCGACAGACCGGCCCCTACGAGCAGTACTTC.

This clonotype was seen many times. The chain recombines TRBV20-1 with TRBJ1-2; D is unresolved. This CDR3 contains 13 residues. Germline V gene data show CDR1 as DFQATT and CDR2 as SNEGSKA (reference sequence). The V end was cut by 6 bases, the J end by 4 bases, with 15 bases between. The CDR3 reads CSAGGSSRYGYTF. DNA for the CDR3: TGCAGTGCGGGAGGATCTAGCCGCTATGGCTACACCTTC.

In its sample, this clonotype was seen many times. The chain recombines TRBV5-1 with TRBJ1-6; D uncertain. CDR1 and CDR2 from the germline V gene are SGHRS and YFSETQ. V shed 2 bases and J shed 7 bases, with 7 bases lying between them. The CDR3 totals 13 residues. CDR3 residues: CASSFVLNSPLHF. DNA for the CDR3: TGCGCCAGCAGCTTTGTGTTGAATTCACCCCTCCACTTT.